Listed below are T cell receptor beta chains from one sample, sequenced in a study of beta chain features in type 1 diabetes. Profiling relied on immunoSEQ multiplex PCR, and the TCRdb table lists in-frame clones only, not all of them. Among 120,000 to 150,000 clones listed, 10% to 15% were seen once. Sequenced: central memory CD4+ T cells from blood. These receptors were collected from a man younger than 35 with type 1 diabetes. CDR3s include the opening cysteine and the closing phenylalanine or tryptophan. D genes are given only for firm matches. Clone size is given for some rows only: seen once, a few or many times, or a class if the clone is expanded.

D gene: .; clone size: .; V gene: TRBV18; J gene: TRBJ2-7; CDR3 protein: CASSPPAATYEQYF; CDR3 DNA: TGTGCCAGCTCACCACCGGCGGCGACCTACGAGCAGTACTTC
D gene: .; clone size: few; V gene: TRBV5-6; J gene: TRBJ1-5; CDR3 protein: CASSLINQPQHF; CDR3 DNA: TGTGCCAGCAGCTTGATCAATCAGCCCCAGCATTTT
D gene: TRBD2; clone size: .; V gene: TRBV2; J gene: TRBJ2-3; CDR3 protein: CASSGTSGGFTDTQYF; CDR3 DNA: TGTGCCAGCAGCGGGACTAGCGGGGGATTCACAGATACGCAGTATTTT
D gene: TRBD2; clone size: few; V gene: TRBV10-2; J gene: TRBJ2-3; CDR3 protein: CASRTSGGTDTQYF; CDR3 DNA: TGCGCCAGCCGGACTAGCGGGGGAACAGATACGCAGTATTTT
D gene: TRBD1; clone size: .; V gene: TRBV5-6; J gene: TRBJ2-3; CDR3 protein: CASSDSPDRVGTDTQYF; CDR3 DNA: TGTGCCAGCAGCGACTCCCCCGACAGGGTGGGAACAGATACGCAGTATTTT
D gene: .; clone size: few; V gene: TRBV30; J gene: TRBJ1-4; CDR3 protein: CAWSLGGFYEKLFF; CDR3 DNA: TGTGCCTGGAGTCTAGGGGGGTTTTATGAAAAACTGTTTTTT
D gene: .; clone size: few; V gene: TRBV13; J gene: TRBJ1-2; CDR3 protein: CASSDTRQLAISNYGYTF; CDR3 DNA: TGTGCCAGCAGCGATACCAGACAGCTCGCAATTTCTAACTATGGCTACACCTTC
D gene: TRBD1; clone size: many; V gene: TRBV9; J gene: TRBJ2-1; CDR3 protein: CASSPRTGVNEQFF; CDR3 DNA: TGTGCCAGCAGCCCCCGGACAGGGGTGAATGAGCAGTTCTTC
D gene: TRBD2; clone size: .; V gene: TRBV9; J gene: TRBJ2-3; CDR3 protein: CASSVSLSGDSTDTQYF; CDR3 DNA: TGTGCCAGCAGCGTAAGTCTCAGCGGGGATAGCACAGATACGCAGTATTTT
D gene: .; clone size: .; V gene: TRBV10-3; J gene: TRBJ2-1; CDR3 protein: CAISVGQGLYNEQFF; CDR3 DNA: TGTGCCATCAGTGTAGGGCAGGGGCTATACAATGAGCAGTTCTTC
D gene: .; clone size: .; V gene: TRBV7-2; J gene: TRBJ2-3; CDR3 protein: CASSLHSGRVSDTQYF; CDR3 DNA: TGTGCCAGCAGCTTACATTCAGGTCGAGTCTCAGATACGCAGTATTTT
D gene: TRBD2; clone size: .; V gene: TRBV27; J gene: TRBJ2-2; CDR3 protein: CASSLSAGVPGELFF; CDR3 DNA: TGTGCCAGCAGTTTATCGGCGGGGGTCCCCGGGGAGCTGTTTTTT
D gene: TRBD1; clone size: .; V gene: TRBV2; J gene: TRBJ1-2; CDR3 protein: CASTMGTAANYGYTF; CDR3 DNA: TGTGCCAGCACCATGGGGACAGCAGCTAACTATGGCTACACCTTC
D gene: .; clone size: few; V gene: TRBV9; J gene: TRBJ2-6; CDR3 protein: CASSVGYRSGANVLTF; CDR3 DNA: TGTGCCAGCAGCGTCGGGTACCGATCTGGGGCCAACGTCCTGACTTTC
D gene: .; clone size: .; V gene: TRBV6-5; J gene: TRBJ1-1; CDR3 protein: CASSYDLRPLSTEAFF; CDR3 DNA: TGTGCCAGCAGTTACGATTTAAGACCCCTGAGCACTGAAGCTTTCTTT
D gene: .; clone size: few; V gene: TRBV18; J gene: TRBJ1-1; CDR3 protein: CASSPTALNTEAFF; CDR3 DNA: TGTGCCAGCTCACCTACAGCACTGAACACTGAAGCTTTCTTT
D gene: TRBD1; clone size: .; V gene: TRBV2; J gene: TRBJ1-3; CDR3 protein: CASSERGGAGNTIYF; CDR3 DNA: TGTGCCAGCAGTGAACGAGGGGGCGCTGGAAACACCATATATTTT
D gene: .; clone size: .; V gene: TRBV7-9; J gene: TRBJ2-3; CDR3 protein: CASSLVLASTDTQYF; CDR3 DNA: TGTGCCAGCAGCTTAGTCTTAGCGAGCACAGATACGCAGTATTTT
D gene: .; clone size: .; V gene: TRBV2; J gene: TRBJ2-2; CDR3 protein: CARGQRATGELFF; CDR3 DNA: TGTGCCAGGGGGCAGAGAGCCACCGGGGAGCTGTTTTTT
D gene: TRBD1; clone size: few; V gene: TRBV6-5; J gene: TRBJ1-2; CDR3 protein: CASSGDRGAYGYTF; CDR3 DNA: TGTGCCAGCAGTGGTGACAGGGGTGCCTATGGCTACACCTTC
D gene: .; clone size: once; V gene: TRBV5-4; J gene: TRBJ1-5; CDR3 protein: CASSLSGSYQPQHF; CDR3 DNA: TGTGCCAGCAGCTTGTCGGGAAGCTATCAGCCCCAGCATTTT
D gene: TRBD1; clone size: few; V gene: TRBV30; J gene: TRBJ1-2; CDR3 protein: CAWTPLTGNYGYTF; CDR3 DNA: TGTGCCTGGACCCCATTGACAGGGAACTATGGCTACACCTTC
D gene: .; clone size: few; V gene: TRBV4-2; J gene: TRBJ2-1; CDR3 protein: CASSQVGVNEQFF; CDR3 DNA: TGTGCCAGCAGCCAAGTCGGGGTCAATGAGCAGTTCTTC
D gene: .; clone size: few; V gene: TRBV6-1; J gene: TRBJ2-1; CDR3 protein: CASSEIVVAEQFF; CDR3 DNA: TGTGCCAGCAGTGAAATAGTGGTTGCTGAGCAGTTCTTC
D gene: .; clone size: few; V gene: TRBV7-9; J gene: TRBJ2-2; CDR3 protein: CASILNPGDYTGELFF; CDR3 DNA: TGTGCCAGCATCCTGAACCCAGGTGATTACACCGGGGAGCTGTTTTTT
D gene: .; clone size: .; V gene: TRBV6-1; J gene: TRBJ2-7; CDR3 protein: CASSELAETYEQYF; CDR3 DNA: TGTGCCAGCAGTGAATTAGCGGAGACCTACGAGCAGTACTTC
D gene: .; clone size: .; V gene: TRBV11-3; J gene: TRBJ2-6; CDR3 protein: CASSGSGANVLTF; CDR3 DNA: TGTGCCAGCAGTGGCTCTGGGGCCAACGTCCTGACTTTC
D gene: .; clone size: few; V gene: TRBV28; J gene: TRBJ2-5; CDR3 protein: CARARFRDSRFWETQYF; CDR3 DNA: TGTGCCAGAGCTCGATTCCGGGACTCAAGGTTTTGGGAGACCCAGTACTTC
D gene: .; clone size: many; V gene: TRBV7-2; J gene: TRBJ1-5; CDR3 protein: CASSLRGQPQHF; CDR3 DNA: TGTGCCAGCAGCCTCAGGGGCCAGCCCCAGCATTTT
D gene: TRBD1; clone size: .; V gene: TRBV5-4; J gene: TRBJ2-5; CDR3 protein: CASSSVGTGKETQYF; CDR3 DNA: TGTGCCAGCAGCTCGGTTGGGACAGGGAAAGAGACCCAGTACTTC
D gene: .; clone size: many; V gene: TRBV29-1; J gene: TRBJ2-7; CDR3 protein: CSALGQVSSYEQYF; CDR3 DNA: TGCAGCGCCCTGGGGCAGGTGAGCTCCTACGAGCAGTACTTC
D gene: .; clone size: .; V gene: TRBV29-1; J gene: TRBJ2-7; CDR3 protein: CSPTAGPPYEQYF; CDR3 DNA: TGCAGCCCAACGGCCGGACCTCCCTACGAGCAGTACTTC